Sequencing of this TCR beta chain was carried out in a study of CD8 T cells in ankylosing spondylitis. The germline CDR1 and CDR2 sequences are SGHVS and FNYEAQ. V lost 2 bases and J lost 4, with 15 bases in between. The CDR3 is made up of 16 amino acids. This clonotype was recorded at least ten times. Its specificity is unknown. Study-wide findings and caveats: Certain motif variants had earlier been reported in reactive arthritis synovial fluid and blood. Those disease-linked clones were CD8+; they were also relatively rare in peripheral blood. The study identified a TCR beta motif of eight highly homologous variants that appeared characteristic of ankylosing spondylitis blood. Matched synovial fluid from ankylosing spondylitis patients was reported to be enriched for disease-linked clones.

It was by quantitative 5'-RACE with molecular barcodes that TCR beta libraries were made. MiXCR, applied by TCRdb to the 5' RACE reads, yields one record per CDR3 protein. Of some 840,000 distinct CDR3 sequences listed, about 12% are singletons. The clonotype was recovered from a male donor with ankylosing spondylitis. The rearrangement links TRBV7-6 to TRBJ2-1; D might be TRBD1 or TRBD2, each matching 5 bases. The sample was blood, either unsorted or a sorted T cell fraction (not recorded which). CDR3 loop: CASSLLGVGNYNEQFF. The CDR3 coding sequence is TGTGCCAGCAGCTTATTGGGGGTGGGGAATTACAATGAGCAGTTCTTC.